The present entry profiles one T cell receptor beta chain with its context. These data belong to a study of blood T cell repertoires in COVID-19. Overall study: The samples span acute and convalescent COVID-19 from the United States, Italy and Spain.

As originally analysed: Estimates of nucleated cell counts were drawn from the amplification of reference gene primers. Assay: immunoSEQ multiplex PCR; the TCRdb copy retains only in-frame clones and omits some. V, J and clone size are taken as reported in that table, and D and trimming were inferred from the DNA itself. Seen here are roughly 250,000 clones, 85% observed once, and the top ten hold around 0.97%. Source material: peripheral blood. This sequence originates from a man aged 40-55 years with acute or convalescent COVID-19.

This chain's CDR3 is CAISQTGAFDEKLFF. As DNA, the CDR3 is TGTGCCATCAGCCAGACAGGGGCTTTCGATGAAAAACTGTTTTTT. V and J are TRBV10-3 and TRBJ1-4; 8 positions agree with TRBD1. CDR1 and CDR2 from the germline V gene are ENHRY and SYGVKD. This CDR3 has 15 residues. The V gene end was trimmed by 6 bases and the J gene end by 6 bases; junction bases not matched to a gene: 9.